The clone carrying this TCR beta chain was counted between two and nine times. Its antigen remains unidentified. This record belongs to a study of response to subunit inactivated influenza vaccine. TCRdb re-derived calls from the RT-PCR reads in MiXCR, one entry per CDR3 protein. This table holds 600,000 to 850,000 distinct CDR3 sequences, approximately 15% found once. The CDR3 sequence is 12 residues long. Trimming removed 5 bases from V and 3 bases from J, with 8 bases in between. Germline lookup yields CDR1 GTSNPN and CDR2 SVGIG (reference sequence). Study-wide results and caveats: The authors proposed limited new T cell recruitment per seasonal influenza vaccination.

The source material was PBMCs from blood, sampled 14 to 15 days before vaccination. This TCR was recovered from a man in his fifties who received an inactivated influenza vaccine. This sequence joins TRBV30 and TRBJ2-1; D perhaps matches TRBD2 (5 bases). The CDR3 DNA reads as TGTGCCTGGGGACTTGACTACAATGAGCAGTTCTTC. Translation: CAWGLDYNEQFF.